The rows below give T cell receptor beta chains drawn from one sample of a study of T cell repertoires in cytomegalovirus infection. In TCRdb, the reads were re-called with MiXCR into one record per CDR3 protein. The table lists hundreds of thousands of distinct CDR3 sequences, roughly 30% of them singletons. These receptors' targets are unknown. The specimen comprised cultured CD8+ T cells from PBMCs, sampled from culture after CMV antigen stimulation. The receptors come from a human donor in good health (CMV status not recorded). Some clones in this sample may be carry-over from other donors' samples. CDR3s include the opening cysteine and the closing phenylalanine or tryptophan. For some rows the clone size is stated as once, few or many, or as a class when expanded; others skip it.

J gene: TRBJ2-2
V gene: TRBV28
clone size: few
CDR3 protein: CASRAGRGESTGELFF

J gene: TRBJ1-2
V gene: TRBV27
clone size: few
CDR3 protein: CASSATGTYGYTF

J gene: TRBJ2-3
V gene: TRBV12-3/TRBV12-4
clone size: NA
CDR3 protein: CASSFTATGKVTDTQYF

J gene: TRBJ2-1
V gene: TRBV28
clone size: many
CDR3 protein: CASSLRGGNNEQFF

J gene: TRBJ1-1
V gene: TRBV6-2/TRBV6-3
clone size: few
CDR3 protein: CASSPLTDEGTEAFF

J gene: TRBJ2-7
V gene: TRBV7-9
clone size: NA
CDR3 protein: CASSFRGIPYEQYF

J gene: TRBJ2-3
V gene: TRBV6-8
clone size: NA
CDR3 protein: CASSYSGTSGGSPTDTQYF

J gene: TRBJ2-5
V gene: TRBV9
clone size: NA
CDR3 protein: CASSVGLAGSETQYF

J gene: TRBJ2-1
V gene: TRBV10-3
clone size: few
CDR3 protein: CAISESQAASNEQFF

J gene: TRBJ1-1
V gene: TRBV6-1
clone size: few
CDR3 protein: CASSDGALQEATEAFF

J gene: TRBJ2-1
V gene: TRBV4-1
clone size: NA
CDR3 protein: CASSQEGGGDQFF

J gene: TRBJ2-1
V gene: TRBV6-5
clone size: few
CDR3 protein: CAARRGGNEQFF

J gene: TRBJ2-2
V gene: TRBV9
clone size: few
CDR3 protein: CASSVPLRAENTGELFF

J gene: TRBJ2-1
V gene: TRBV12-3/TRBV12-4
clone size: NA
CDR3 protein: CASSLVEQLLTGGTRDEQFF

J gene: TRBJ1-1
V gene: TRBV12-3/TRBV12-4
clone size: NA
CDR3 protein: CASSSGPSAEAFF

J gene: TRBJ1-2
V gene: TRBV7-9
clone size: few
CDR3 protein: CASSPPQGVYGYTF

J gene: TRBJ1-2
V gene: TRBV7-6
clone size: many
CDR3 protein: CASSLTNQPGQGRYGYTF

J gene: TRBJ2-3
V gene: TRBV7-8
clone size: many
CDR3 protein: CASSLVGQGVTDTQYF

J gene: TRBJ1-4
V gene: TRBV27
clone size: NA
CDR3 protein: CASSQTGGSGEKLFF

J gene: TRBJ2-7
V gene: TRBV29-1
clone size: NA
CDR3 protein: CSVEGVGVYEQYF

J gene: TRBJ2-1
V gene: TRBV27
clone size: NA
CDR3 protein: CASMKGTHNEQFF

J gene: TRBJ1-4
V gene: TRBV28
clone size: NA
CDR3 protein: CASTVPGEKLFF

J gene: TRBJ2-2
V gene: TRBV11-1
clone size: few
CDR3 protein: CASSLLGAANTGELFF

J gene: TRBJ2-5
V gene: TRBV7-4
clone size: NA
CDR3 protein: CASSFTQGAPQETQYF

J gene: TRBJ2-4
V gene: TRBV27
clone size: NA
CDR3 protein: CASTPLEGSTKNIQYF

J gene: TRBJ2-7
V gene: TRBV29-1
clone size: few
CDR3 protein: CSVDTGSYEQYF

J gene: TRBJ2-4
V gene: TRBV2
clone size: NA
CDR3 protein: CASSETDRVAKNIQYF

J gene: TRBJ2-3
V gene: TRBV12-3/TRBV12-4
clone size: NA
CDR3 protein: CASRPLGADTQYF

J gene: TRBJ2-7
V gene: TRBV12-3/TRBV12-4
clone size: few
CDR3 protein: CASSSGWVAGGYEQYF

J gene: TRBJ2-5
V gene: TRBV7-6
clone size: many
CDR3 protein: CASSLRGVGQETQYF

J gene: TRBJ1-1
V gene: TRBV6-1
clone size: many
CDR3 protein: CASSYLAGMNTEAFF

J gene: TRBJ1-4
V gene: TRBV27
clone size: few
CDR3 protein: CASSSIGAGRNEKLFF

J gene: TRBJ2-5
V gene: TRBV12-3/TRBV12-4
clone size: many
CDR3 protein: CASSFLAGALQETQYF

J gene: TRBJ2-1
V gene: TRBV6-6
clone size: NA
CDR3 protein: CAVGTSHSYNEQFF

J gene: TRBJ2-3
V gene: TRBV7-2
clone size: many
CDR3 protein: CASSSGTGWSDTQYF

J gene: TRBJ2-3
V gene: TRBV7-9
clone size: few
CDR3 protein: CASSLVEGKDTQYF

J gene: TRBJ2-4
V gene: TRBV4-1
clone size: few
CDR3 protein: CASSRQSAGDSLAKNIQYF

J gene: TRBJ1-2
V gene: TRBV27
clone size: NA
CDR3 protein: CASSSIGGNYGYTF

J gene: TRBJ2-2
V gene: TRBV6-1
clone size: NA
CDR3 protein: CASSELNGGNGELFF

J gene: TRBJ2-7
V gene: TRBV4-2
clone size: few
CDR3 protein: CASSQEDTFYEQYF

J gene: TRBJ2-1
V gene: TRBV14
clone size: few
CDR3 protein: CASSQGAGAYNEQFF

J gene: TRBJ1-2
V gene: TRBV6-1
clone size: few
CDR3 protein: CASSERVVPSGYTF

J gene: TRBJ1-2
V gene: TRBV6-2/TRBV6-3
clone size: NA
CDR3 protein: CASSYREDYGYTF

J gene: TRBJ2-6
V gene: TRBV27
clone size: NA
CDR3 protein: CASSFFTGASGANVLTF

J gene: TRBJ1-2
V gene: TRBV11-2
clone size: NA
CDR3 protein: CASSLDLRHKANYGYTF

J gene: TRBJ1-1
V gene: TRBV12-3/TRBV12-4
clone size: few
CDR3 protein: CASSPRDREVGTEAFF

J gene: TRBJ1-1
V gene: TRBV6-1
clone size: many
CDR3 protein: CASSEDQANTEAFF

J gene: TRBJ1-5
V gene: TRBV7-9
clone size: NA
CDR3 protein: CASSSRGQMGQPQHF

J gene: TRBJ2-1
V gene: TRBV7-2
clone size: many
CDR3 protein: CASSSQGTAPYNEQFF

J gene: TRBJ1-4
V gene: TRBV7-9
clone size: few
CDR3 protein: CASSFPMRTVTNEKLFF